The present TCR beta chain was sequenced within a study of blood T cell repertoires in COVID-19. Study background: The United States, Italy and Spain provided the acute and convalescent COVID-19 samples. Sample material is recorded as cDNA or gDNA derived from T cells, B-cell-depleted T cells, or PBMCs.

In the original workflow: Amplification of reference gene primers provided the estimated nucleated cell counts. The assay was immunoSEQ multiplex PCR, and TCRdb's table has in-frame clones only and misses some. The DNA gave D and trimming, while V, J and clone size come from that table. Of under 95,000 clones listed, about 90% were seen once; the top ten hold less than 45%. This CDR3 spans 12 amino acids. Trimming removed 8 bases from V and 7 bases from J; junction bases left unmatched: 1. The chain combines TRBV12-3 or TRBV12-4 with TRBJ2-3; TRBD2 matches at 12 bases. This clonotype was sampled from a human donor in a cohort sampled during active COVID-19. The sample consisted of peripheral blood. This CDR3 is CASGTSGYTQYF. CDR3 DNA sequence: TGTGCCAGCGGGACTAGCGGGTATACGCAGTATTTT.